The rows below give T cell receptor beta chains drawn from one sample of a study of CD8+ T cells in alopecia areata. Some clones are missing from TCRdb's copy, which holds only in-frame ones; the method was immunoSEQ multiplex PCR. The table shows some 5,000 clones, with roughly 63% occurring only once. This specimen consisted of skin, obtained at week 0. Receptor source: a human donor with alopecia areata. Both conserved end residues are part of each CDR3. Each record gives: clone size, D gene, V gene, J gene, CDR3 DNA, CDR3 protein. A D gene is named only where the DNA matches it firmly. Size values are once, few and many counts, or a class for expanded clones, and some rows have none.

NA	NA	TRBV6-1	TRBJ2-3	TGTGCCAGCAGTGAAGCGCGCAGGGAAGATACGCAGTATTTT	CASSEARREDTQYF
few	NA	TRBV12-2	TRBJ1-3	TGTGCAAGTCGCTCGCGGCAGGGGGGTCTCTCTGGAAACACCATATATTTT	CASRSRQGGLSGNTIYF
NA	TRBD1	TRBV5-1	TRBJ1-2	TGCGCCAGCAGACGGGACAGGGCAGATGGCTACACCTTC	CASRRDRADGYTF
medium-sized	NA	TRBV27	TRBJ1-1	TGTGCCAGCAGTTTCGGGCCGGCGAACACTGAAGCTTTCTTT	CASSFGPANTEAFF
few	NA	TRBV21-1	TRBJ1-6	TGTGCCAGCAGCAAAGGGAATTCACCCCTCCACTTT	CASSKGNSPLHF
few	NA	TRBV14	TRBJ2-7	TGTGCCAGCAGCCGTTCAATTACCTACGAGCAGTACTTC	CASSRSITYEQYF
NA	NA	TRBV7-9	TRBJ2-7	TGTGCCAGCAGCTTCTCTGACGAGCAGTACTTC	CASSFSDEQYF
NA	NA	TRBV6-5	TRBJ2-1	TGTGCCAGCAGTACCTTAGCGTGGTCCTACAATGAGCAGTTCTTC	CASSTLAWSYNEQFF
NA	NA	TRBV10-3	TRBJ2-7	TGTGCCATCAGTGTAGGAGCCCAGGGGGGAGCCTACGAGCAGTACTTC	CAISVGAQGGAYEQYF
NA	NA	TRBV25-1	TRBJ1-1	TGTGCCAGTATCCCCGTCGGGGGGGGTATGAACACTGAAGCTTTCTTT	CASIPVGGGMNTEAFF
NA	NA	TRBV14	TRBJ1-4	TGTGCCAGCAGCCAACCCGGAGGGGATTTTGAAAAACTGTTTTTT	CASSQPGGDFEKLFF
medium-sized	NA	TRBV6-6	TRBJ1-4	TGTGCCAGCAGGCCAGGGAATACTAATGAAAAACTGTTTTTT	CASRPGNTNEKLFF
NA	NA	TRBV7-2	TRBJ1-2	TGTGCCAGCAGCTTAGACAGGGCCTATGGCTACACCTTC	CASSLDRAYGYTF
NA	TRBD2	TRBV5-1	TRBJ2-1	TGCGCCAGCAGCTTGGGTGGACTAGCGGAAAACTACAATGAGCAGTTCTTC	CASSLGGLAENYNEQFF
once	NA	TRBV20-1	TRBJ2-1	TGCAGTGCTGACAACTACAATGAGCAGTTCTTC	CSADNYNEQFF
few	NA	TRBV10-3	TRBJ1-1	TGTGCCATACGAATGTTTGGGGGAAACACTGAAGCTTTCTTT	CAIRMFGGNTEAFF
NA	NA	TRBV28	TRBJ2-2	TGTGCCAGCAGCGATCAGGGTTTACCAGCCGGGGAGCTGTTTTTT	CASSDQGLPAGELFF
NA	TRBD1	TRBV5-6	TRBJ1-2	TGTGCCAGCATCAAGACAGGGTACGACTATGGCTACACCTTC	CASIKTGYDYGYTF
NA	NA	TRBV6-5	TRBJ2-2	TGTGCCAGCAGTGAATTCGGGCGGATGGAGCTGTTTTTT	CASSEFGRMELFF
once	NA	TRBV5-8	TRBJ1-1	TGTGCCAGCAGCTTGGAGCCGACTGAAGCTTTCTTT	CASSLEPTEAFF
NA	TRBD2	TRBV5-5	TRBJ2-5	TGTGCCAGCAGCTTAGGGCTAGCGGGGGCCCCACTGCAAGAGACCCAGTACTTC	CASSLGLAGAPLQETQYF
NA	NA	TRBV9	TRBJ2-1	TGTGCCAGCAGCGTAGCCAGTGAGCAGTTCTTC	CASSVASEQFF
NA	NA	TRBV5-1	TRBJ1-4	TGCGCCAGCAGCTTAGCGCCTCCGGGGACTAATGAAAAACTGTTTTTT	CASSLAPPGTNEKLFF
NA	TRBD1	TRBV6-1	TRBJ2-1	TGTGCCAGCAAGTGGGACAGGGGTATATACAATGAGCAGTTCTTC	CASKWDRGIYNEQFF
few	TRBD1	TRBV6-1	TRBJ2-5	TGTGCCAGCAGCTTCCGGGACAGGGGGCGAGGGACCCAGTACTTC	CASSFRDRGRGTQYF
NA	NA	TRBV11-2	TRBJ2-7	TGTGCCAGCAGCCTCGGGACAAATATTTACGAGCAGTACTTC	CASSLGTNIYEQYF
NA	NA	TRBV19	TRBJ1-1	TGTGCCAGCAACCAACCCCGGGACTTGAACACTGAAGCTTTCTTT	CASNQPRDLNTEAFF
NA	TRBD1	TRBV4-1	TRBJ2-1	TGCGCCAGCAGCGTCGCGACAGGGTCTGAGCAGTTCTTC	CASSVATGSEQFF
once	NA	TRBV2	TRBJ1-1	TGTGCCAGCACCGGGTTCTTTGACCTCGGGGGCGCCACTGAAGCTTTCTTT	CASTGFFDLGGATEAFF
NA	NA	TRBV11-2	TRBJ1-3	TGTGCCAGCAGCCACTCCGGGGCACCAGGAAACACCATATATTTT	CASSHSGAPGNTIYF
few	NA	TRBV4-1	TRBJ2-2	TGCGCCAGTAACCTGAGAGGGCAAACCGGGGAGCTGTTTTTT	CASNLRGQTGELFF
NA	TRBD1	TRBV18	TRBJ1-1	TGTGCCAGCTCACCACGGCAGGGGGACACTGAAGCTTTCTTT	CASSPRQGDTEAFF
few	NA	TRBV6-5	TRBJ2-7	TGTGCCAGCAGTTACTCGAGTCTGGGGGCTTACGAGCAGTACTTC	CASSYSSLGAYEQYF
NA	NA	TRBV25-1	TRBJ2-6	TGTGCCAGCAGTGAACCGGGGCTTGGGGCCAACGTCCTGACTTTC	CASSEPGLGANVLTF
NA	NA	TRBV4-2	TRBJ2-1	TGTGCCAGCAGCCCACAGGGATGGGTCCACAATGAGCAGTTCTTC	CASSPQGWVHNEQFF
NA	TRBD1	TRBV5-4	TRBJ1-2	TGTGCCAGCAGCCGACAGGGAGACTATGGCTACACCTTC	CASSRQGDYGYTF
few	TRBD1	TRBV10-3	TRBJ1-6	TGTGCCATCAGTCCAAAGGGACAGAGCAATTCACCCCTCCACTTT	CAISPKGQSNSPLHF
NA	NA	TRBV7-7	TRBJ2-7	TGTGCTAGCAGCTTAGGGTCTACCTACGAGCAGTACTTC	CASSLGSTYEQYF
once	NA	TRBV30	TRBJ2-2	TGTGCCTGGAGTACAACGGGCCTCACCGGGGAGCTGTTTTTT	CAWSTTGLTGELFF
few	NA	TRBV5-1	TRBJ1-1	TGCGCCAGCAGCTCTACCGGGGGGAAGACTGAAGCTTTCTTT	CASSSTGGKTEAFF
few	TRBD2	TRBV29-1	TRBJ2-3	TGCAGCGTTCCTGGACTAGCGGGGGTCACAGATACGCAGTATTTT	CSVPGLAGVTDTQYF
once	TRBD1	TRBV7-9	TRBJ2-3	TGTGCCAGCAGCCTAGGACAGGGGGATCTGGATACGCAGTATTTT	CASSLGQGDLDTQYF
few	NA	TRBV19	TRBJ2-7	TGTGCCAGTAAAGACTGGGCCAGCTCCTACGAGCAGTACTTC	CASKDWASSYEQYF
NA	NA	TRBV5-1	TRBJ2-1	TGCGCCAGCAGCTTGACGTTGTGGGGTCGGTACAATGAGCAGTTCTTC	CASSLTLWGRYNEQFF
few	NA	TRBV5-1	TRBJ1-3	TGCGCCAGCAGCTTGGAGGGACGGATCTCTGGAAACACCATATATTTT	CASSLEGRISGNTIYF